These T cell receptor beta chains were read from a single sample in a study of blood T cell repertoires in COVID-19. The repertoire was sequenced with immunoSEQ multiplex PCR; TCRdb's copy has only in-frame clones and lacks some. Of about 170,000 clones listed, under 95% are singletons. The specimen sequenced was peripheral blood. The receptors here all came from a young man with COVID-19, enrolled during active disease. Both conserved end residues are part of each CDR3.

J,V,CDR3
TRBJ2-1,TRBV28,CASSPAGENDEQFF
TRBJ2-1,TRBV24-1,CATSDWASGTLNEQFF
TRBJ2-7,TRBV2,CASSPLASSYEQYF
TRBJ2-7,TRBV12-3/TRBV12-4,CASSLNGYEQYF
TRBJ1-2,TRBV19,CASRTGFGGYTF
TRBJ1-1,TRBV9,CASSATGGDTEAFF
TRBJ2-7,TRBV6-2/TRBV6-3,CASSILAGRAYEQYF
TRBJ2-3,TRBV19,CASSQGVVTDTQYF
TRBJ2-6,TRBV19,CASSIEGAGANVLTF
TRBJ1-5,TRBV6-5,CASSPAGRGFQPQHF
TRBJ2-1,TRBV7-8,CASSPRGNNEQFF
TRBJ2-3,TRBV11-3,CASSLGSPTDTQYF
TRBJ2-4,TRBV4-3,CASSQFAGLAKNIQYF
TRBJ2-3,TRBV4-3,CASSQEASGSGTQYF
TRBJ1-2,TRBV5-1,CASSLRTQGAGYTF
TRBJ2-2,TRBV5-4,CASSPSTGELFF
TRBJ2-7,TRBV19,CASSIAAGGGYEQYF
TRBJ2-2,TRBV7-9,CASSLPGAFSNTGELFF
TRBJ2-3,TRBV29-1,CSVQPGLAGAGRNTDTQYF
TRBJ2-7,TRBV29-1,CSVGGAEDRAYEQYF
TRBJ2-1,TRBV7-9,CASSLVASGTPNEQFF
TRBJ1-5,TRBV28,CASRSGGSNQPQHF
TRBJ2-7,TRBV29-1,CSVDAGTGGYEQYF
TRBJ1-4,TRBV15,CATSTLNFGHGEKLFF
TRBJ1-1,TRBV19,CASSIVGRAHSEAFF
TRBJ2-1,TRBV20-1,CSGRTSNEQFF
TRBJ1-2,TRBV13,CASSLDPGYGYTF
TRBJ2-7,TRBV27,CASSSLADRFYEQYF
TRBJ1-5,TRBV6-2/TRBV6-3,CASSSRTVYSNQPQHF
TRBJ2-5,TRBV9,CASSVATGPNQETQYF
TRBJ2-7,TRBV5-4,CASSLGLAESYEQYF
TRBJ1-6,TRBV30,CAWTHHPAMGSSYNSPLHF
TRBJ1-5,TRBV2,CASSGPGFQPQHF
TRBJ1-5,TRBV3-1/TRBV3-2,CASSESGGIQPQHF
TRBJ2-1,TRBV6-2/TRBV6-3,CASSYSRYGGTLLYNEQFF
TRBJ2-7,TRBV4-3,CASSQELAGQPKPYEQYF
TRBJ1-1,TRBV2,CASSPRTGRAVNTEAFF
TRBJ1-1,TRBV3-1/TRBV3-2,CASSLNMGVNTEAFF
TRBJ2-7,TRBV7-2,CASSPHGQELGYEQYF
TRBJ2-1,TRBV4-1,CASSLLGQRDREQFF
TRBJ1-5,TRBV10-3,CAISEARGEQPQHF
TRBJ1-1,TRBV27,CASSPWTGGGEAFF
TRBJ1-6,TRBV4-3,CASSQTLLNNSPLHF
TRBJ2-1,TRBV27,CASSFETDSYNEQFF
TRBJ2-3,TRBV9,CASSFGATDTQYF
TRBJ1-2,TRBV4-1,CASSPTDRVYYGYTF
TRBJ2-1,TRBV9,CASSPRDILAGGPYNEQFF
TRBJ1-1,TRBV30,CASPGYMNTEAFF
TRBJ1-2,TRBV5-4,CASSLAGGTNYGYTF
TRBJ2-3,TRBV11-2,CASSLDRTGGTDTQYF